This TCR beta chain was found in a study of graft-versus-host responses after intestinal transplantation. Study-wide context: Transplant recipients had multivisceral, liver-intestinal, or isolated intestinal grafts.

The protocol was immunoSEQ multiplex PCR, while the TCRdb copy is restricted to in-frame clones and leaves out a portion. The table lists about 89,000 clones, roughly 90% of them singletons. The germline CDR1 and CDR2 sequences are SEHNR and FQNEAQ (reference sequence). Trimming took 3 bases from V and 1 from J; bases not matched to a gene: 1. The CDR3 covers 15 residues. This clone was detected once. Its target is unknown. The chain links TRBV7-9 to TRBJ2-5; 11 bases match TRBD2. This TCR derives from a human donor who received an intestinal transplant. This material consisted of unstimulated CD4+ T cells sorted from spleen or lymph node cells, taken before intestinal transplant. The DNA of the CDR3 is TGTGCCAGCAGCTTTCTAGCGGGGGGCCAAGAGACCCAGTACTTC. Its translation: CASSFLAGGQETQYF. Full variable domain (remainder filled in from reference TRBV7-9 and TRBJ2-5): DTGVSQNPRHKITKRGQNVTFRCDPISEHNRLYWYRQTLGQGPEFLTYFQNEAQLEKSRLLSDRFSAERPKGSFSTLEIQRTEQGDSAMYLCASSFLAGGQETQYFGPGTRLLVL.